This TCR beta chain emerged from a study of identifying expanded T cells in peripheral blood. Study-wide results and caveats: Across healthy donors, higher total template counts meant significantly greater approximately 2-week count variance. Differentially abundant clones: around 1.2 between replicates, around 17 at approximately 14 days, less than 25 at four.

The sample holds a few counts of this clone. As yet, its antigen is unknown. Sequenced by immunoSEQ multiplex PCR; TCRdb stores in-frame clones only, minus some. The sample gives 50,000 to 65,000 clones, around 81% of which show up once; 15% to 20% is in the top ten. The CDR3 runs to 20 residues. Germline CDR1 and CDR2: SGHNT and YENEEA. V trimming: 4 bases; J trimming: 2 bases; junction bases outside the gene matches: 14. Healthy donors had no documented immune events, such as infections, while sampled. The chain couples TRBV11-3 to TRBJ2-3; 14 bases line up with TRBD2. The sequence was obtained from a person between 18 and 70 years old in good health. The sequenced material came from blood. CDR3: CASSSRLAGGTGAFTDTQYF. The CDR3, as DNA: TGTGCCAGCAGCTCGAGACTAGCGGGAGGGACGGGGGCCTTCACAGATACGCAGTATTTT. The full variable domain, in which reference TRBV11-3 and TRBJ2-3 provide the parts outside the CDR3, is EAGVVQSPRYKIIEKKQPVAFWCNPISGHNTLYWYLQNLGQGPELLIRYENEEAVDDSQLPKDRFSAERLKGVDSTLKIQPAELGDSAVYLCASSSRLAGGTGAFTDTQYFGPGTRLTVL.